Listed here are 19 T cell receptor beta chains from one sample, sequenced in a study of cytotoxic CD8 clonotypes in ibrutinib-treated CLL. Here immunoSEQ multiplex PCR was the method, and the copy in TCRdb shows in-frame clones only, minus some. The repertoire holds 70,000 to 80,000 clones, with around 82% as singletons. The source material was PBMCs, sampled at disease progression, from a patient treated with ibrutinib. The receptors stem from a human donor with chronic lymphocytic leukemia.

The chain is built from TRBV4-1 and TRBJ2-1; maybe TRBD1 (6 bases). This CDR3 comprises 11 residues. CDR1 is MGHRA, CDR2 YSYEKL, per germline. Trimming removed 3 bases from V and 12 bases from J, with 9 bases in between. The CDR3 loop reads CASSHPRGQFF. DNA for the CDR3: TGCGCCAGCAGCCACCCCAGGGGGCAGTTCTTC.

The genes are TRBV5-1 and TRBJ2-1, with no clear D. V was pared by 2 bases and J by 6 bases, with 9 bases between. This CDR3 spans 13 amino acids. Germline V CDR1 and CDR2: SGHRS, YFSETQ. In nucleotides, the CDR3 is TGCGCCAGCAGCTTCTCACAACCCAATGAGCAGTTCTTC. Translated, it gives CASSFSQPNEQFF.

This rearrangement joins TRBV5-1 to TRBJ1-2; no clear D gene. Germline CDR1 and CDR2: SGHRS and YFSETQ. The V end was cut by 4 bases, the J end by 2 bases, with 12 bases between. The CDR3 totals 14 residues. CDR3 sequence (DNA): TGCGCCAGCAGCCCAGACATTAGGAACTATGGCTACACCTTC. Translated: CASSPDIRNYGYTF.

This clone was recorded once. The junction departs from germline at one end; a sequencing error may be responsible. J is TRBJ2-7 and V is TRBV5-6, with 8 bases identical to TRBD2. The CDR3 runs to 14 residues. Germline V CDR1 and CDR2: SGHDT, YYEEEE. CDR3 loop: CASSLLAGSYEQYF. CDR3 nucleotides: TGTGCCAGTAGCTTGCTAGCGGGCAGTTACGAGCAGTACTTC.

V usage is TRBV2 and J usage is TRBJ1-3; TRBD1 might be the D (5 bases). Trimming took off 6 bases at V and 0 bases at J, with 12 bases between the two ends. The CDR3 covers 15 residues. Looked up from germline, CDR1 is SNHLY and CDR2 is FYNNEI. This CDR3 reads CASRDTSLSGNTIYF. CDR3 DNA sequence: TGTGCCAGCAGGGACACCTCCCTCTCTGGAAACACCATATATTTT. Using reference TRBV2 and TRBJ1-3 for the parts outside the CDR3, the full variable domain is EPEVTQTPSHQVTQMGQEVILRCVPISNHLYFYWYRQILGQKVEFLVSFYNNEISEKSEIFDDQFSVERPDGSNFTLKIRSTKLEDSAMYFCASRDTSLSGNTIYFGEGSWLTVV.

The rearrangement joins TRBV15 to TRBJ2-7, with D maybe TRBD1 (6 bases). Germline CDR1 reads LNHNV; CDR2 reads YYDKDF (reference sequence). The CDR3 covers 13 residues. V was cut by 5 bases and J by 4 bases, with 12 bases left in between. CDR3 nucleotide sequence: TGTGCCACCAGCCCGGGGACATCTTACGAGCAGTACTTC. It specifies CATSPGTSYEQYF. Full variable domain (remainder filled in from reference TRBV15 and TRBJ2-7): DAMVIQNPRYQVTQFGKPVTLSCSQTLNHNVMYWYQQKSSQAPKLLFHYYDKDFNNEADTPDNFQSRRPNTSFCFLDIRSPGLGDTAMYLCATSPGTSYEQYFGPGTRLTVT.

The rearrangement uses TRBV18 and TRBJ1-3; D unresolved. The CDR3 is 13 residues long. V was pared by 3 bases and J by 5 bases, with 8 bases between. Germline loops: CDR1 KGHSH, CDR2 LQKENI. The CDR3 spells CASSPDGRNTIYF. The CDR3 region has the DNA TGTGCCAGCTCACCCGACGGACGAAACACCATATATTTT.

The J gene is TRBJ2-3, the V gene TRBV6-4, with no clear D. The CDR3 is 14 amino acids. The germline CDR1 and CDR2 sequences are MRHNA and SNTAGT. Trimming took 0 bases from V and 2 from J, leaving 6 bases between them. CDR3 in amino acids: CASSDSWATDTQYF. CDR3 nucleotide sequence: TGTGCCAGCAGTGACTCTTGGGCCACAGATACGCAGTATTTT.

The chain has TRBV6-1 and TRBJ2-7, with 10 nucleotides matching TRBD2. The CDR3 extends over 17 amino acids. J lost 4 bases, V lost 3 bases, and 12 bases had no gene match. Germline CDR1 and CDR2: MNHNS and SASEGT. Here the CDR3 DNA reads TGTGCCAGCAGTGATGCCCTAGCGGGAGTAATTCGGTACGAGCAGTACTTC. Encoded protein: CASSDALAGVIRYEQYF.

The chain links TRBV6-1 to TRBJ2-7, with 12 bases fitting TRBD1. Germline V CDR1 and CDR2: MNHNS, SASEGT. V lost 4 bases to trimming and J lost 5 bases; unmatched junction nucleotides: 3. The CDR3 contains 14 residues. The CDR3, as DNA: TGTGCCAGCAGTGGGGGACAGGGGGCCCACGAGCAGTACTTC. Translation: CASSGGQGAHEQYF.

The chain joins TRBV6-1 to TRBJ1-1, with D uncertain. There are 15 residues in the CDR3. V lost 0 bases and J 0 bases, leaving 8 bases between the germline ends. CDR1 and CDR2 (germline): MNHNS, SASEGT. The CDR3 here is CASSEAVGLNTEAFF. Here the CDR3 DNA reads TGTGCCAGCAGTGAAGCGGTGGGCCTGAACACTGAAGCTTTCTTT.

The V gene is TRBV29-1, the J gene TRBJ1-2; a possible D gene is TRBD1 (5 bases). The CDR3 totals 12 residues. V gave up 2 bases and J gave up 6 bases, with 10 bases separating them. CDR1 SQVTM and CDR2 ANQGSEA come from the germline V gene. DNA for the CDR3: TGCAGCGTTGAATCAGGGTTCCATGGCTACACCTTC. Its translation: CSVESGFHGYTF. Full variable domain (missing parts from reference TRBV29-1 and TRBJ1-2): SAVISQKPSRDICQRGTSLTIQCQVDSQVTMMFWYRQQPGQSLTLIATANQGSEATYESGFVIDKFPISRPNLTFSTLTVSNMSPEDSSIYLCSVESGFHGYTFGSGTRLTVV.

V gene TRBV18 combines with J gene TRBJ2-1; 15 nucleotides match TRBD2. In germline, CDR1 is KGHSH, CDR2 LQKENI. Trimming took 2 bases from V and 10 from J; bases not matched to a gene: 3. The CDR3 has 15 amino acids. CDR3 loop: CASSPTGLAGGEQFF. The CDR3 DNA follows: TGTGCCAGCTCACCAACCGGACTAGCGGGAGGGGAGCAGTTCTTC.

The chain links TRBV30 to TRBJ2-7; D call uncertain. Germline values: CDR1 GTSNPN, CDR2 SVGIG (reference sequence). This CDR3 is 14 amino acids long. Trimming took 0 bases from V and 2 from J, leaving 11 bases between them. CDR3 loop: CAWSVGVWPYEQYF. In DNA, the CDR3 is TGTGCCTGGAGTGTTGGGGTATGGCCCTACGAGCAGTACTTC.

V usage is TRBV6-1 and J usage is TRBJ1-1; D uncertain. The CDR3 totals 13 residues. Trimming removed 6 bases from V and 2 bases from J, with 10 bases in between. Germline CDR1 reads MNHNS; CDR2 reads SASEGT. The chain's CDR3 is CASSLEENTEAFF. The CDR3 bases are TGTGCCAGCAGCCTTGAGGAAAACACTGAAGCTTTCTTT.

The chain couples TRBV10-2 to TRBJ1-5; 9 bases match TRBD1. CDR1 is WSHSY and CDR2 is SAAADI in the germline V gene. V trimming: 6 bases; J trimming: 6 bases; junction bases outside the gene matches: 9. This CDR3 spans 15 amino acids. CDR3 nucleotides: TGCGCCAGCAGGCGGGACAGGGAGAGTTCTCAGCCCCAGCATTTT. Translation gives CASRRDRESSQPQHF.

The chain combines TRBV28 with TRBJ2-7, with 7 nucleotides matching TRBD2. This CDR3 has 15 residues. With 1 base clipped from V and 3 bases from J, the junction kept 6 bases outside the gene matches. Per germline, CDR1 MDHEN and CDR2 SYDVKM. CDR3 residues: CASSLLASGLYEQYF. In DNA form, the CDR3 reads TGTGCCAGCAGTTTATTGGCTAGCGGTCTCTACGAGCAGTACTTC.

The V call is TRBV10-3, the J call TRBJ1-1; possible D gene TRBD1, 5 bases. The CDR3 has 15 amino acids. The V and J ends lost 8 bases and 5 bases respectively, with 21 bases between them. Germline CDR1 reads ENHRY; CDR2 reads SYGVKD. The CDR3 here is CAILQYGDPSTEAFF. Written as DNA, the CDR3 is TGTGCCATCCTTCAATACGGGGACCCGAGTACTGAAGCTTTCTTT.

The chain carries TRBV27 and TRBJ1-1; D may be TRBD1 (5 bases). Trimming shortened V by 6 bases and J by 3 bases, and 8 bases separated the two germline ends. The CDR3 covers 12 residues. CDR1 and CDR2 (germline): MNHEY, SMNVEV (reference sequence). The CDR3 DNA reads as TGTGCCAGCAGGTGGGGGGACACTGAAGCTTTCTTT. Translated, it gives CASRWGDTEAFF.